This TCR beta chain was found in a study of cytomegalovirus exposure and HLA in healthy donors. Overall study context: Assignment to the Caucasian-associated ancestry cluster applied to more than 75% of the roughly 410 genotyped donors.

Germline V gives CDR1 LNHDA, CDR2 SQIVND (reference sequence). The CDR3 sequence is 20 residues long. Trimming removed 5 bases from V and 3 bases from J; junction bases left unmatched: 21. Note on this clone: Its specificity is not known.

Overall study findings and caveats: Most CMV-associated TCR beta chains were later found to appear HLA-restricted. TCR beta V- and J-gene trimming, according to a later analysis, was linked to a missense DCLRE1C variant. Reported results showed that the classifier diagnosed cytomegalovirus status with high specificity and sensitivity.

13 Jbeta primers and 60 Vbeta primers were used for the PCR. The method was immunoSEQ multiplex PCR; TCRdb's version includes in-frame clones alone and lacks a portion of them. This table holds 90,000 or so clones, about 67% found once. The clonotype was recovered from a woman younger than 35 in good health and CMV-seropositive. This rearrangement joins TRBV19 to TRBJ2-1; 8 nucleotides match TRBD2. Sample: PBMCs. CDR3 loop: CASSALAGRGRQSFYNEQFF. The DNA of the CDR3 is TGTGCCAGTAGTGCTCTGGCGGGGCGCGGGAGGCAGAGTTTCTACAATGAGCAGTTCTTC.